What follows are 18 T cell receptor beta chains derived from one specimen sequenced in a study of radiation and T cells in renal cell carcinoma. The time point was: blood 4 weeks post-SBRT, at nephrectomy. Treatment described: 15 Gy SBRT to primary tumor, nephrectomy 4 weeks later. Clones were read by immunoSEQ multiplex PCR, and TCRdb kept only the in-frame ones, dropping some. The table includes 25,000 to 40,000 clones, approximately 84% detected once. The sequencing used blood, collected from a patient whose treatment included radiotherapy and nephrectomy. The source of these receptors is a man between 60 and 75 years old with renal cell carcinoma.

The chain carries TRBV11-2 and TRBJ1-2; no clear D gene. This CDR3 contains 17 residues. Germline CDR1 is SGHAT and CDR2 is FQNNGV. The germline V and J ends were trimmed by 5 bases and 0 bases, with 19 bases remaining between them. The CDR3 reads CASSPTAGTSPNYGYTF. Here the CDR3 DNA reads TGTGCCAGCAGCCCAACGGCGGGTACTTCGCCTAACTATGGCTACACCTTC.

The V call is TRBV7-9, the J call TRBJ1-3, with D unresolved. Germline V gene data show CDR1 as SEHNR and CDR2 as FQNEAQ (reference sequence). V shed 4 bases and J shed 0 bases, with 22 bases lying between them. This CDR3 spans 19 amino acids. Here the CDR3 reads CASSYRNAPVKTSGNTIYF. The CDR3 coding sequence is TGTGCCAGCAGCTATCGTAATGCCCCGGTCAAAACCTCTGGAAACACCATATATTTT. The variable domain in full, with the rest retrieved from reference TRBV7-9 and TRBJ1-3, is DTGVSQNPRHKITKRGQNVTFRCDPISEHNRLYWYRQTLGQGPEFLTYFQNEAQLEKSRLLSDRFSAERPKGSFSTLEIQRTEQGDSAMYLCASSYRNAPVKTSGNTIYFGEGSWLTVV.

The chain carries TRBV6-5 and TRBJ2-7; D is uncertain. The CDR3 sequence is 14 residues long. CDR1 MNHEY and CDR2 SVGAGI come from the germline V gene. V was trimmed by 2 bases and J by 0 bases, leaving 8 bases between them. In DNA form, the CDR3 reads TGTGCCAGCAGTTACGGAGCGTACTCCTACGAGCAGTACTTC. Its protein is CASSYGAYSYEQYF.

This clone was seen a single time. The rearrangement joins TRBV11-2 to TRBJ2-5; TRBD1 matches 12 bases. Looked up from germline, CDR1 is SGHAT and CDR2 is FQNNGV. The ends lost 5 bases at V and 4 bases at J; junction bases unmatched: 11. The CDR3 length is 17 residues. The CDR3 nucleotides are TGTGCCAGCAGCCGAAAGGGGACAGGGGGCACGGGAGAGACCCAGTACTTC. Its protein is CASSRKGTGGTGETQYF.

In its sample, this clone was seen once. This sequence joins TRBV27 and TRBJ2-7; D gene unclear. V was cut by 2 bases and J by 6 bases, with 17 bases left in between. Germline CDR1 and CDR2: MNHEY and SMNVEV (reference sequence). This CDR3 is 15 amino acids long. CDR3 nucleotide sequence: TGTGCCAGCAGTTTAATGGGCCCAGGCAGCGTCGAGCAGTACTTC. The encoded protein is CASSLMGPGSVEQYF.

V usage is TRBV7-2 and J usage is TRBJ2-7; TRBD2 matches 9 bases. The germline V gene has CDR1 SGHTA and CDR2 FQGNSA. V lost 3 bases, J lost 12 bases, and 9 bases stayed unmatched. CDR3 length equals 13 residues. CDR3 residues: CASSLGGSGSRYF. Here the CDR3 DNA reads TGTGCCAGCAGCTTGGGCGGTAGCGGGAGTAGGTACTTC. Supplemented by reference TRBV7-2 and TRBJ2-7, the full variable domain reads GAGVSQSPSNKVTEKGKDVELRCDPISGHTALYWYRQSLGQGLEFLIYFQGNSAPDKSGLPSDRFSAERTGGSVSTLTIQRTQQEDSAVYLCASSLGGSGSRYFGPGTRLTVT.

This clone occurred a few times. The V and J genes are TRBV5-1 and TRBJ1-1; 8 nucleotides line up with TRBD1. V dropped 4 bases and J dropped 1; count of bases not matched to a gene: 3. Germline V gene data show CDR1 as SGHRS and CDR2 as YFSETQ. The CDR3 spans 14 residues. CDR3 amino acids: CASSPQGENTEAFF. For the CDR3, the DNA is TGCGCCAGCAGCCCACAGGGGGAGAACACTGAAGCTTTCTTT.

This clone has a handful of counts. CDR3 region: CASSPRAGGSTDTQYF. CDR3 DNA sequence: TGTGCCAGCAGCCCACGAGCGGGAGGGAGCACAGATACGCAGTATTTT. The chain joins TRBV13 to TRBJ2-3; 10 bases line up with TRBD2. V lost 5 bases and J lost 0; bases outside the gene matches: 5. Germline-derived CDR1 and CDR2 are PRHDT and FYEKMQ (reference sequence). The CDR3 loop spans 16 amino acids.

CDR3 bases: TGTGCCAGCATCCGATATAGTGGGACTAGCGTGTTCTACGAGCAGTACTTC. Its protein is CASIRYSGTSVFYEQYF. The V call is TRBV5-8, the J call TRBJ2-7, with 10 bases that match TRBD2. This CDR3 contains 17 residues. Germline lookup yields CDR1 SGHTS and CDR2 YDEGEE. The V gene end was trimmed by 6 bases and the J gene end by 3 bases; junction bases not matched to a gene: 15. The variable domain in full, with the rest retrieved from reference TRBV5-8 and TRBJ2-7, is EAGVTQSPTHLIKTRGQQATLRCSPISGHTSVYWYQQALGLGLQFLLWYDEGEERNRGNFPPRFSGRQFPNYSSELNVNALELEDSALYLCASIRYSGTSVFYEQYFGPGTRLTVT.

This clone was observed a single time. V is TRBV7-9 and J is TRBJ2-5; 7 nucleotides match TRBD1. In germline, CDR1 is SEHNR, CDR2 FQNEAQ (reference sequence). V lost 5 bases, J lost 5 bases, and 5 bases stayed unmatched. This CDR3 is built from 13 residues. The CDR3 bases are TGTGCCAGCAGCGGTAACAGGGGTGAGACCCAGTACTTC. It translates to CASSGNRGETQYF.

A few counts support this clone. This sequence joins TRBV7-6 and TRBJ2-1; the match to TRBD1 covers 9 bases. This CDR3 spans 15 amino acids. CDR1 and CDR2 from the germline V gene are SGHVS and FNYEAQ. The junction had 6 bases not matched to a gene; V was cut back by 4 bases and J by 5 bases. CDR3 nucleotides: TGTGCCAGCAGCTCCCGGGACAGGGCCAACAATGAGCAGTTCTTC. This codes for CASSSRDRANNEQFF.

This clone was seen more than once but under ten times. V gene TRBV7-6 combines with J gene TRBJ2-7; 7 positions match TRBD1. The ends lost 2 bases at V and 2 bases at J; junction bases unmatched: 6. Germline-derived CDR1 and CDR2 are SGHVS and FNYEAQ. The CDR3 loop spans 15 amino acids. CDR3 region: CASSLLTGLAYEQYF. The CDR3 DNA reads TGTGCCAGCAGCTTATTGACAGGGCTGGCCTACGAGCAGTACTTC.

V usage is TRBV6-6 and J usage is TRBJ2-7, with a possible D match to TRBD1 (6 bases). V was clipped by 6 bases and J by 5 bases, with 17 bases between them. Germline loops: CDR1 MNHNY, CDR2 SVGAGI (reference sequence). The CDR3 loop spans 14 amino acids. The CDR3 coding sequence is TGTGCCAGCAGCAGCCCAGGGACATCGAACGAGCAGTACTTC. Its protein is CASSSPGTSNEQYF.

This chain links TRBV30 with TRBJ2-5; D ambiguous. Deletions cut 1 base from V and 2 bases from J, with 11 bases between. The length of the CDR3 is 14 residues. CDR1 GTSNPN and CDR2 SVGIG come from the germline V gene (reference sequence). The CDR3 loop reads CAWSANQKQETQYF. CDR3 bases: TGTGCCTGGAGTGCAAACCAGAAGCAAGAGACCCAGTACTTC.

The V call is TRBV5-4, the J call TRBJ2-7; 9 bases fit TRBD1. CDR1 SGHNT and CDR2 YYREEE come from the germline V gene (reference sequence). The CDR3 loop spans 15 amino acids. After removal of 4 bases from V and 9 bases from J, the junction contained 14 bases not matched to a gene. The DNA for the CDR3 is TGTGCCAGCAGCCGGGGGGACAGGGTCCCGACGGGGCAGTACTTC. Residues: CASSRGDRVPTGQYF.

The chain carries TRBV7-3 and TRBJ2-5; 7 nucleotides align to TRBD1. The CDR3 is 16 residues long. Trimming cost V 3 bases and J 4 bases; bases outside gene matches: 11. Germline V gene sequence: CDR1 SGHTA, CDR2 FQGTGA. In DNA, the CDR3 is TGTGCCAGCAGCTTGTTCGGGACAGTATCTGGAGAGACCCAGTACTTC. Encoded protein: CASSLFGTVSGETQYF.

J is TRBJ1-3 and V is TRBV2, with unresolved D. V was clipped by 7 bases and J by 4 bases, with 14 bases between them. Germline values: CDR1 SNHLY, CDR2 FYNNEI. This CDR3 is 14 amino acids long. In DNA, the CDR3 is TGTGCCAGCAAGGGCCTCCGCACGGGAAACACCATATATTTT. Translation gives CASKGLRTGNTIYF.

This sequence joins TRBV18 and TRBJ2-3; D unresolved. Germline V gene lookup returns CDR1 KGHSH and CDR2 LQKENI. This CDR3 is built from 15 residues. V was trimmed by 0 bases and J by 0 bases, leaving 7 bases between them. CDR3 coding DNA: TGTGCCAGCTCACCACCGTCCAGTAGCACAGATACGCAGTATTTT. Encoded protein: CASSPPSSSTDTQYF.